What follows describes a single T cell receptor beta chain. Germline V gene sequence: CDR1 GTSNPN, CDR2 SVGIG (reference sequence). This CDR3 is built from 15 residues. The germline V and J ends were trimmed by 0 bases and 0 bases, with 11 bases remaining between them. PCR employed 60 Vbeta and 13 Jbeta primers. TCRdb keeps only in-frame clones here, not all; method: immunoSEQ multiplex PCR. The table records 180,000 or so clones, around 80% of them present only once. This sample is drawn from a study of cytomegalovirus exposure and HLA in healthy donors. The sequence derives from a young man in good health and CMV-seronegative. The chain has TRBV30 and TRBJ1-1; tentatively, D is TRBD1 (6 bases). The sample taken for sequencing was PBMCs. The CDR3 DNA reads TGTGCCTGGAGTGTTGGGGGGGCCCTGAACACTGAAGCTTTCTTT. Protein product: CAWSVGGALNTEAFF.